The 18 T cell receptor beta chains below all came from one sample that was sequenced in a study of cytomegalovirus exposure and HLA in healthy donors. The PCR used 60 Vbeta and 13 Jbeta primers. Assay: immunoSEQ multiplex PCR; the TCRdb copy retains only in-frame clones and omits some. The sample holds roughly 140,000 clones, nearly 80% seen once. Specimen: PBMCs. These receptors came from a male donor in good health and CMV-seronegative.

The V call is TRBV6-5, the J call TRBJ1-1, with D uncertain. CDR3 length equals 14 residues. CDR1 MNHEY and CDR2 SVGAGI come from the germline V gene. V dropped 0 bases and J dropped 5 bases, with 10 bases sitting between them. The CDR3 DNA reads TGTGCCAGCAGTTACTCGGAGGGCAGTACTGAAGCTTTCTTT. Amino acids: CASSYSEGSTEAFF.

The chain employs TRBV5-6 and TRBJ2-7; D unclear. From germline, CDR1 is SGHDT and CDR2 YYEEEE. V was clipped by 0 bases and J by 3 bases, with 7 bases between them. The CDR3 loop spans 13 amino acids. This chain's CDR3 is CASSLDSRYEQYF. DNA of the CDR3: TGTGCCAGCAGCTTGGATAGCCGCTACGAGCAGTACTTC. The whole variable domain, filled in from reference TRBV5-6 and TRBJ2-7, reads DAGVTQSPTHLIKTRGQQVTLRCSPKSGHDTVSWYQQALGQGPQFIFQYYEEEERQRGNFPDRFSGHQFPNYSSELNVNALLLGDSALYLCASSLDSRYEQYFGPGTRLTVT.

This clone was found once. The CDR3 DNA is TGTGCCAGCAGGGGACAGGGAAGCTCCTACGAGCAGTACTTC. This gives the protein CASRGQGSSYEQYF. J is TRBJ2-7 and V is TRBV6-1; 9 nucleotides match TRBD1. The V gene's germline CDR1 is MNHNS and CDR2 SASEGT. V lost 6 bases and J lost 0; bases outside the gene matches: 3. The CDR3 contains 14 residues.

The chain recombines TRBV7-8 with TRBJ2-1, with 12 bases lining up with TRBD2. Germline V gene data show CDR1 as SGHVS and CDR2 as FQNEAQ. The CDR3 is 17 residues long. With V trimmed by 7 bases and J by 7 bases, 14 bases remained unmatched. CDR3 loop: CASISLPSGGAGNEQFF. The CDR3 bases are TGTGCCAGCATATCACTACCTAGCGGGGGGGCGGGTAATGAGCAGTTCTTC.

This chain links TRBV14 with TRBJ2-1; 7 bases agree with TRBD1. Germline loops: CDR1 SGHDN, CDR2 FVKESK. Trimming took 6 bases from V and 7 from J; bases not matched to a gene: 15. This CDR3 region has 16 residues. The CDR3, as DNA: TGTGCCAGCAGTCGTCAACAGGGGTTGGGAAAAAATGAGCAGTTCTTC. The encoded protein is CASSRQQGLGKNEQFF. Variable domain in full (rest from reference TRBV14 and TRBJ2-1): EAGVTQFPSHSVIEKGQTVTLRCDPISGHDNLYWYRRVMGKEIKFLLHFVKESKQDESGMPNNRFLAERTGGTYSTLKVQPAELEDSGVYFCASSRQQGLGKNEQFFGPGTRLTVL.

V is TRBV25-1 and J is TRBJ1-1; no definite D call. Germline values: CDR1 MGHDK, CDR2 SYGVNS. V was clipped by 3 bases and J by 1 base, with 12 bases between them. This CDR3 has 15 residues. The DNA of the CDR3 is TGTGCCAGCAGTGACAGGTACAGCCGGAACACTGAAGCTTTCTTT. Translated: CASSDRYSRNTEAFF. Variable domain in full (rest from reference TRBV25-1 and TRBJ1-1): EADIYQTPRYLVIGTGKKITLECSQTMGHDKMYWYQQDPGMELHLIHYSYGVNSTEKGDLSSESTVSRIRTEHFPLTLESARPSHTSQYLCASSDRYSRNTEAFFGQGTRLTVV.

The CDR3 DNA is TGTGCCAGCAGCGTGGGACAGGGGCCCCAATCTGGAAACACCATATATTTT. Amino acid sequence: CASSVGQGPQSGNTIYF. This sequence joins TRBV9 and TRBJ1-3; 10 bases are a match to TRBD1. The germline gives CDR1 SGDLS, CDR2 YYNGEE. The CDR3 runs 17 residues. The V gene end was trimmed by 2 bases and the J gene end by 1 base; junction bases not matched to a gene: 6.

The V and J genes are TRBV5-4 and TRBJ1-6; unclear D gene. The CDR3 runs to 16 residues. CDR1 and CDR2 from the germline V gene are SGHNT and YYREEE (reference sequence). Trimming took 4 bases from V and 0 from J, leaving 11 bases between them. The CDR3: CASSAGGSSYNSPLHF. CDR3 in DNA: TGTGCCAGCAGCGCTGGCGGGAGCTCCTATAATTCACCCCTCCACTTT.

This clone was counted a few times. The chain joins TRBV4-3 to TRBJ2-5, with 8 nucleotides matching TRBD1. The V and J ends lost 0 bases and 5 bases, in that order; junction bases with no gene match: 11. This CDR3 contains 17 residues. Per the germline V gene, CDR1 is LGHNA and CDR2 is YSLEER. The CDR3 loop is CASSQDRAGGAGETQYF. CDR3 sequence (DNA): TGCGCCAGCAGCCAAGATCGAGCAGGGGGCGCGGGTGAGACCCAGTACTTC.

This chain links TRBV7-3 with TRBJ2-2; 10 bases match TRBD2. V dropped 6 bases and J dropped 8; count of bases not matched to a gene: 9. Germline V lookup: CDR1 SGHTA, CDR2 FQGTGA. The CDR3 has 15 residues. CDR3 sequence: CASSQSGGASGELFF. The CDR3 DNA is TGTGCCAGCAGTCAGAGCGGGGGGGCCTCTGGGGAGCTGTTTTTT.

This clone was picked up a small number of times. The CDR3 sequence: CASSTGDRAYEQYF. CDR3 in DNA: TGTGCCAGCAGTACGGGGGACAGGGCCTACGAGCAGTACTTC. The chain combines TRBV6-7 with TRBJ2-7; 9 bases agree with TRBD1. TRBV6-7 counts as an open reading frame of uncertain function. With 5 bases clipped from V and 2 bases from J, the junction kept 4 bases outside the gene matches. CDR3 length equals 14 residues.

In DNA, the CDR3 is TGTGCCAGCAGCTTGTCGATCGGAGACACTGAAGCTTTCTTT. Translating it yields CASSLSIGDTEAFF. The chain combines TRBV5-8 with TRBJ1-1; D call uncertain. This CDR3 comprises 14 residues. CDR1 is SGHTS, CDR2 YDEGEE, per germline. V shed 1 base and J shed 3 bases, with 10 bases lying between them.

The CDR3 DNA reads as TGTGCCAGCAGTGAGGAGACAGGGGTCACTGAAGCTTTCTTT. It yields the protein CASSEETGVTEAFF. The chain employs TRBV6-1 and TRBJ1-1; 8 nucleotides align to TRBD1. Germline CDR1 MNHNS, CDR2 SASEGT. V was clipped by 3 bases and J by 4 bases; unmatched bases: 4. The CDR3 has 14 residues.

The chain is built from TRBV15 and TRBJ1-1; the match to TRBD1 covers 7 bases. The CDR3 totals 13 residues. Per the germline V gene, CDR1 is LNHNV and CDR2 is YYDKDF (reference sequence). Losses at the gene ends were 4 bases for V and 7 bases for J; bases not matched to a gene: 6. The CDR3 DNA reads TGTGCCACCAGCATGCGACAGGGCGGTGAAGCTTTCTTT. It yields the protein CATSMRQGGEAFF.

The rearrangement uses TRBV7-2 and TRBJ1-2; D call uncertain. The CDR3 has 19 residues. V was shortened by 2 bases and J by 0 bases, with 22 bases between the two germline ends. Germline V lookup: CDR1 SGHTA, CDR2 FQGNSA. CDR3 loop: CASSLINLPTGRANYGYTF. The DNA of the CDR3 is TGTGCCAGCAGCTTAATAAACCTTCCAACGGGGAGGGCTAACTATGGCTACACCTTC.

V is TRBV6-1 and J is TRBJ1-6; 8 bases agree with TRBD1. The CDR3 runs to 17 residues. V gave up 2 bases and J gave up 9 bases; unmatched junction bases: 12. Germline assignment: CDR1 MNHNS and CDR2 SASEGT. The CDR3 loop is CASSEPSGTGLGSPLHF. CDR3 nucleotides: TGTGCCAGCAGTGAACCCTCCGGGACAGGATTAGGTTCACCCCTCCACTTT.

This chain links TRBV10-3 with TRBJ1-6; 7 nucleotides match TRBD1. Germline CDR1 is ENHRY and CDR2 is SYGVKD. The V gene end was trimmed by 6 bases and the J gene end by 9 bases; junction bases not matched to a gene: 8. The CDR3 consists of 14 residues. Here the CDR3 reads CAISLTGRFSPLHF. The CDR3 DNA is TGTGCCATCAGCCTGACAGGGAGGTTTTCACCCCTCCACTTT.

The chain uses TRBV6-5 and TRBJ1-2, with TRBD1 as a possible D gene (5 bases). V lost 4 bases to trimming and J lost 7 bases, with 13 bases between them. This CDR3 spans 13 amino acids. Per germline, CDR1 MNHEY and CDR2 SVGAGI. CDR3 region: CASSWARVGGYTF. In nucleotides, the CDR3 is TGTGCCAGCAGTTGGGCCAGGGTGGGTGGCTACACCTTC.